This record covers a single T cell receptor beta chain. The CDR3 covers 15 residues. Germline V gene data show CDR1 as SGHRS and CDR2 as YFSETQ. Trimming left V 0 bases short and J 0 bases short, with 7 bases between. The data originate from a study of blood T cell repertoires in COVID-19. Whole-study context: Sources were T cells, B-cell-depleted T cells, or PBMCs; the material itself was cDNA or gDNA.

TCRdb keeps only in-frame clones here, not all; method: immunoSEQ multiplex PCR. This table has roughly 78,000 clones, about 85% appearing once. A Seattle source enrolled patients during active infection and followed them longitudinally. The sample taken for sequencing was peripheral blood. This receptor was obtained from a man between 50 and 59 years old with COVID-19, enrolled during active disease. The J gene is TRBJ1-5, the V gene TRBV5-1; D might be TRBD1 (5 bases). As DNA, the CDR3 is TGCGCCAGCAGCTTGGAGGGGTATAGCAATCAGCCCCAGCATTTT. Translating it yields CASSLEGYSNQPQHF. The variable domain in full, with the rest retrieved from reference TRBV5-1 and TRBJ1-5, is KAGVTQTPRYLIKTRGQQVTLSCSPISGHRSVSWYQQTPGQGLQFLFEYFSETQRNKGNFPGRFSGRQFSNSRSEMNVSTLELGDSALYLCASSLEGYSNQPQHFGDGTRLSIL.